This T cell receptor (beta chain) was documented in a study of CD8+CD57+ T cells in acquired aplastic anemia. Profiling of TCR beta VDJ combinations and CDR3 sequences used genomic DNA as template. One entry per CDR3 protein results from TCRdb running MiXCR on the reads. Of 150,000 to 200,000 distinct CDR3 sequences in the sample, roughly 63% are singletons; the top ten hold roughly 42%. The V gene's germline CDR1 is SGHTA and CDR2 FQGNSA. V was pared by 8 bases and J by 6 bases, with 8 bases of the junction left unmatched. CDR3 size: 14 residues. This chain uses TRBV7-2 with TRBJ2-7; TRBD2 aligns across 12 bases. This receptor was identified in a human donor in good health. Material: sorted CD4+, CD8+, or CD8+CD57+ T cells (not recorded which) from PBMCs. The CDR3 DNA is TGTGCCAGCGGCTGGACTAGCGGGACGAGCGAGCAGTACTTC. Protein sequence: CASGWTSGTSEQYF.